The rows below give T cell receptor beta chains drawn from one sample of a study of blood T cell repertoires in COVID-19. Assay used: immunoSEQ multiplex PCR; TCRdb lists only in-frame clones, some missing. The repertoire has over 100,000 clones, roughly 83% of them found once; the top ten carry 18%. Input material: peripheral blood. These receptors originate from a woman aged 55-75 years with acute or convalescent COVID-19. Each CDR3 is given without its conserved first and last residue. Each record gives: V gene, J gene, CDR3 protein.

v_gene: TRBV7-9; j_gene: TRBJ1-1; CDR3aa: ASSLARREAF
v_gene: TRBV7-8; j_gene: TRBJ2-7; CDR3aa: ASSSDYLYEQY
v_gene: TRBV19; j_gene: TRBJ1-1; CDR3aa: ASSRTPYTEAF
v_gene: TRBV28; j_gene: TRBJ1-1; CDR3aa: ASSFVHTGNTEAF
v_gene: TRBV19; j_gene: TRBJ1-4; CDR3aa: ASNPTGSNEKLF
v_gene: TRBV1; j_gene: TRBJ2-5; CDR3aa: TSSQGLEGLWETQY
v_gene: TRBV28; j_gene: TRBJ2-7; CDR3aa: ATQGGASYEQY
v_gene: TRBV23-1; j_gene: TRBJ2-7; CDR3aa: ASRRGLADWSSYEQY
v_gene: TRBV29-1; j_gene: TRBJ1-4; CDR3aa: SVVRSATNEKLF
v_gene: TRBV18; j_gene: TRBJ2-1; CDR3aa: ASSPTGGQATQF
v_gene: TRBV6-5; j_gene: TRBJ2-7; CDR3aa: ASSFTGYEQY
v_gene: TRBV4-1; j_gene: TRBJ2-2; CDR3aa: ASSLGQGDTGELF
v_gene: TRBV2; j_gene: TRBJ2-5; CDR3aa: ASSEAPNRVETQY
v_gene: TRBV21-1; j_gene: TRBJ2-7; CDR3aa: ASSTSSGLTYEQY
v_gene: TRBV24-1; j_gene: TRBJ2-5; CDR3aa: ATGRDQETQY
v_gene: TRBV27; j_gene: TRBJ2-1; CDR3aa: ASSGTSVYNEQF
v_gene: TRBV6-2/TRBV6-3; j_gene: TRBJ2-5; CDR3aa: ASSTGLEGTQY
v_gene: TRBV6-6; j_gene: TRBJ1-1; CDR3aa: ASTEAPTGAF
v_gene: TRBV6-5; j_gene: TRBJ1-6; CDR3aa: ASGTGGNSPLH
v_gene: TRBV6-1; j_gene: TRBJ1-4; CDR3aa: ASSEAVGHVRELF
v_gene: TRBV28; j_gene: TRBJ2-7; CDR3aa: ASSGRPGHRSYEQY
v_gene: TRBV14; j_gene: TRBJ2-7; CDR3aa: ASSSRFNSYEQY
v_gene: TRBV9; j_gene: TRBJ1-1; CDR3aa: ASSETDNTEAF